A single sample gave rise to the 28 T cell receptor beta chains below, sequenced in a study of cytomegalovirus exposure and HLA in healthy donors. Primers: 60 Vbeta forward and 13 Jbeta reverse. Assay: immunoSEQ multiplex PCR; the TCRdb copy retains only in-frame clones and omits some. The table records around 69,000 clones, less than 85% of them present only once. Sequenced input: PBMCs. These receptors were collected from a woman aged 45-59 years in good health and CMV-seropositive.

V gene TRBV27 combines with J gene TRBJ1-1; TRBD1 matches 9 bases. J lost 0 bases, V lost 6 bases, and 8 bases had no gene match. Germline V CDR1 and CDR2: MNHEY, SMNVEV (reference sequence). The CDR3 contains 16 residues. CDR3 sequence: CASSSGTGTMNTEAFF. The CDR3 DNA follows: TGTGCCAGCAGCTCCGGGACAGGGACCATGAACACTGAAGCTTTCTTT.

The genes are TRBV7-6 and TRBJ2-2; 8 nucleotides line up with TRBD1. Per germline, CDR1 SGHVS and CDR2 FNYEAQ. Germline trimming cut 4 bases from V and 6 bases from J; bases unmatched to any gene: 13. There are 17 residues in the CDR3. CDR3 residues: CASSSSIGQGRAGELFF. The CDR3 bases are TGTGCCAGCAGCTCAAGTATAGGACAGGGTAGAGCCGGGGAGCTGTTTTTT.

V gene TRBV4-3 combines with J gene TRBJ1-2; TRBD1 matches at 7 bases. Germline V gene sequence: CDR1 LGHNA, CDR2 YSLEER. The CDR3 spans 15 residues. Trimming took 0 bases from V and 8 from J; bases not matched to a gene: 9. CDR3 nucleotide sequence: TGCGCCAGCAGCCAAGAGCCGACAGGGAGGAACGGCTACACCTTC. This sequence encodes CASSQEPTGRNGYTF.

The V call is TRBV16, the J call TRBJ1-4; no definite D call. The V and J ends lost 4 bases and 5 bases respectively, with 11 bases between them. Germline CDR1 reads KGHSY; CDR2 reads FQNENV. The CDR3 is made up of 14 amino acids. CDR3 in amino acids: CASSRNRGNEKLFF. As DNA, the CDR3 is TGTGCCAGCAGCCGCAATCGGGGAAATGAAAAACTGTTTTTT.

The genes are TRBV7-2 and TRBJ1-1; 7 bases are shared with TRBD1. Trimming removed 8 bases from V and 0 bases from J; junction bases left unmatched: 6. The length of the CDR3 is 14 residues. CDR1 and CDR2 from the germline V gene are SGHTA and FQGNSA. In DNA, the CDR3 is TGTGCCAGCGTCCGACAGGGAATGAACACTGAAGCTTTCTTT. It encodes CASVRQGMNTEAFF.

This clone was counted a few times. The chain links TRBV28 to TRBJ1-2; the D gene is possibly TRBD1 (5 bases). CDR3 length equals 14 residues. Trimming stripped 2 bases from V and 8 bases from J, with 15 bases between. Germline V gene data show CDR1 as MDHEN and CDR2 as SYDVKM. The CDR3 here is CASSLQGGPRGYTF. In DNA, the CDR3 is TGTGCCAGCAGTTTACAGGGTGGGCCGAGAGGCTACACCTTC.

The V and J genes are TRBV4-3 and TRBJ2-7, with 10 bases lining up with TRBD1. The CDR3 extends over 16 amino acids. V gave up 1 base and J gave up 3 bases; unmatched junction bases: 6. The germline V gene has CDR1 LGHNA and CDR2 YSLEER. CDR3 nucleotide sequence: TGCGCCAGCAGCCAAGGAGAGGACAGGGGGGTCTACGAGCAGTACTTC. It translates to CASSQGEDRGVYEQYF.

This chain joins TRBV9 and TRBJ2-7, with D unresolved. Per germline, CDR1 SGDLS and CDR2 YYNGEE. The CDR3 is made up of 16 amino acids. Trimming cost V 0 bases and J 4 bases, with 17 bases left between them. The CDR3 sequence is CASSVVAGSGIYEQYF. The CDR3 coding sequence is TGTGCCAGCAGCGTAGTAGCCGGTTCGGGTATATACGAGCAGTACTTC. The entire variable domain, with the rest obtained from reference TRBV9 and TRBJ2-7, is as follows: DSGVTQTPKHLITATGQRVTLRCSPRSGDLSVYWYQQSLDQGLQFLIQYYNGEERAKGNILERFSAQQFPDLHSELNLSSLELGDSALYFCASSVVAGSGIYEQYFGPGTRLTVT.

The V gene is TRBV28, the J gene TRBJ2-7, with 7 bases identical to TRBD1. The germline V gene encodes CDR1 MDHEN and CDR2 SYDVKM. The ends lost 7 bases at V and 0 bases at J; junction bases unmatched: 9. This CDR3 has 15 residues. As DNA, the CDR3 is TGTGCCAGCACCTTCGGGGACAGCCTCTCCTACGAGCAGTACTTC. It yields the protein CASTFGDSLSYEQYF.

The gene calls are TRBV6-4 and TRBJ2-3, with D maybe TRBD2 (7 bases). The germline V gene encodes CDR1 MRHNA and CDR2 SNTAGT. This CDR3 is built from 16 residues. Trimming took 3 bases from V and 0 from J, leaving 13 bases between them. DNA of the CDR3: TGTGCCAGCAGTGATTATGGGGGGGCCAGCACAGATACGCAGTATTTT. Translated: CASSDYGGASTDTQYF.

J is TRBJ2-1 and V is TRBV27, with TRBD1 as a possible D gene (6 bases). V gave up 3 bases and J gave up 14 bases, with 11 bases separating them. CDR1 and CDR2 (germline): MNHEY, SMNVEV (reference sequence). The CDR3 length is 11 residues. The CDR3 reads CASSLTGWEFF. CDR3 sequence (DNA): TGTGCCAGCAGTTTGACAGGCTGGGAGTTCTTC.

V and J are TRBV10-2 and TRBJ1-2, with D unresolved. Trimming took 4 bases from V and 3 from J, leaving 3 bases between them. The CDR3 runs 11 residues. Germline V gene lookup returns CDR1 WSHSY and CDR2 SAAADI. The CDR3 DNA is TGCGCCAGCAGTGGCGACTATGGCTACACCTTC. Translation: CASSGDYGYTF.

This clone came up a few times. The rearrangement uses TRBV10-3 and TRBJ2-1; no clear D. V lost 3 bases, J lost 15 bases, and 12 bases lay in between. Germline V gives CDR1 ENHRY, CDR2 SYGVKD. The CDR3 has 11 residues. Written as DNA, the CDR3 is TGTGCCATCAGTGAAAGGAGCTTCACGTTCTTC. Its translation: CAISERSFTFF.

V and J are TRBV18 and TRBJ2-6; D remains unclear. V was shortened by 6 bases and J by 0 bases, with 12 bases between the two germline ends. This CDR3 has 16 residues. Germline V gives CDR1 KGHSH, CDR2 LQKENI. The CDR3: CASSEKPGSGANVLTF. In DNA, the CDR3 is TGTGCCAGCTCCGAAAAGCCGGGCTCTGGGGCCAACGTCCTGACTTTC.

This clone was seen a few times. CDR3 sequence: CASSMTGGANTGELFF. CDR3 in DNA: TGTGCCAGTAGTATGACAGGGGGGGCGAACACCGGGGAGCTGTTTTTT. V gene TRBV19 combines with J gene TRBJ2-2; 9 bases line up with TRBD1. CDR3 length: 16 amino acids. V lost 3 bases to trimming and J lost 0 bases; unmatched junction nucleotides: 2. CDR1 LNHDA and CDR2 SQIVND come from the germline V gene (reference sequence). Supplemented by reference TRBV19 and TRBJ2-2, the full variable domain reads DGGITQSPKYLFRKEGQNVTLSCEQNLNHDAMYWYRQDPGQGLRLIYYSQIVNDFQKGDIAEGYSVSREKKESFPLTVTSAQKNPTAFYLCASSMTGGANTGELFFGEGSRLTVL.

The chain combines TRBV6-5 with TRBJ1-4; D might be TRBD1 (6 bases). The germline gives CDR1 MNHEY, CDR2 SVGAGI. Trimming pared 2 bases from V and 7 bases from J, leaving 17 bases between. The CDR3 runs to 16 residues. CDR3 nucleotide sequence: TGTGCCAGCAGTTACGACTCCAGGGGAATTAGTGAAAAACTGTTTTTT. Translation: CASSYDSRGISEKLFF.

This clone was observed once. The chain links TRBV28 to TRBJ2-7; 8 bases align to TRBD2. This CDR3 spans 15 amino acids. J lost 3 bases, V lost 5 bases, and 9 bases had no gene match. CDR1 and CDR2 (germline): MDHEN, SYDVKM. In nucleotides, the CDR3 is TGTGCCAGCAGTGGAACGGGGGGGAACAACTACGAGCAGTACTTC. Its protein product is CASSGTGGNNYEQYF.

V and J are TRBV7-2 and TRBJ2-2; D gene ambiguous. The germline V gene has CDR1 SGHTA and CDR2 FQGNSA. Deletions cut 6 bases from V and 0 bases from J, with 14 bases between. This CDR3 is 16 amino acids long. CDR3 protein: CASRTRITANTGELFF. The CDR3 nucleotides read TGTGCCAGCAGGACCCGGATCACAGCGAACACCGGGGAGCTGTTTTTT. The full variable domain, its missing parts supplied by reference TRBV7-2 and TRBJ2-2, is GAGVSQSPSNKVTEKGKDVELRCDPISGHTALYWYRQSLGQGLEFLIYFQGNSAPDKSGLPSDRFSAERTGGSVSTLTIQRTQQEDSAVYLCASRTRITANTGELFFGEGSRLTVL.

V usage is TRBV9 and J usage is TRBJ2-2; tentatively, D is TRBD2 (6 bases). There are 14 residues in the CDR3. Germline V gene data show CDR1 as SGDLS and CDR2 as YYNGEE. The V and J ends lost 6 bases and 5 bases respectively, with 14 bases between them. CDR3 in amino acids: CASNPIAETGELFF. DNA for the CDR3: TGTGCCAGCAATCCTATAGCGGAGACCGGGGAGCTGTTTTTT.

The rearrangement uses TRBV4-2 and TRBJ2-2, with no clear D. This CDR3 has 16 amino acids. Germline CDR1 is LGHNA and CDR2 is YNFKEQ. The V and J ends lost 1 base and 3 bases respectively, with 12 bases between them. The CDR3 DNA reads TGTGCCAGCAGCCAAGCCGCGAATGTAGACACCGGGGAGCTGTTTTTT. It yields the protein CASSQAANVDTGELFF.

This clone was seen only once. The V gene is TRBV6-1, the J gene TRBJ2-1; 8 bases map to TRBD2. The CDR3 is 16 residues long. Germline loops: CDR1 MNHNS, CDR2 SASEGT. Trimming at V came to 4 bases and at J to 2 bases, leaving 7 bases not matched to a gene. CDR3 in amino acids: CASSATSGNPYNEQFF. CDR3 sequence (DNA): TGTGCCAGCAGTGCAACTAGCGGAAACCCCTACAATGAGCAGTTCTTC.

CDR3 region: CASSEGLAGANEQFF. The CDR3 DNA follows: TGCGCCAGCAGCGAGGGACTAGCGGGAGCCAATGAGCAGTTCTTC. The chain couples TRBV5-1 to TRBJ2-1, with 14 bases that match TRBD2. The J segment lost 6 bases and the V segment lost 4 bases, leaving 3 bases of the junction unmatched. The CDR3 covers 15 residues. Germline V lookup: CDR1 SGHRS, CDR2 YFSETQ.

The chain joins TRBV5-1 to TRBJ1-1; no clear D. This CDR3 contains 13 residues. V lost 7 bases to trimming and J lost 5 bases, with 15 bases between them. Looked up from germline, CDR1 is SGHRS and CDR2 is YFSETQ. The CDR3 nucleotides read TGCGCCAGCTATGATCAGGATGGAACTGAAGCTTTCTTT. Protein product: CASYDQDGTEAFF.

The gene calls are TRBV5-6 and TRBJ1-2; D unclear. V dropped 5 bases and J dropped 6 bases, with 8 bases sitting between them. CDR1 SGHDT and CDR2 YYEEEE come from the germline V gene. This CDR3 spans 11 amino acids. This CDR3 is CASRLNDGYTF. CDR3 DNA: TGTGCCAGCAGATTAAATGATGGCTACACCTTC.

The gene calls are TRBV6-1 and TRBJ1-2; a possible D gene is TRBD1 (6 bases). The V end was cut by 5 bases, the J end by 1 base, with 11 bases between. Germline V gives CDR1 MNHNS, CDR2 SASEGT. This CDR3 is built from 14 residues. The CDR3 loop is CASSRGQLNYGYTF. The CDR3 nucleotides are TGTGCCAGCAGTCGCGGACAGCTTAACTATGGCTACACCTTC.

This clone has a handful of counts. The CDR3 region is CAISDGSSYNEQFF. DNA of the CDR3: TGTGCCATCAGTGACGGGAGCTCCTACAATGAGCAGTTCTTC. V usage is TRBV10-3 and J usage is TRBJ2-1, with D tentatively TRBD2 (6 bases). The germline V and J ends were trimmed by 3 bases and 0 bases, with 6 bases remaining between them. Germline V gene lookup returns CDR1 ENHRY and CDR2 SYGVKD. This CDR3 has 14 amino acids.

The CDR3 loop is CASSPLSSGRAGTRDEQFF. The CDR3 DNA reads TGTGCCAGCAGCCCCCTGAGTAGCGGGAGGGCCGGTACTAGGGATGAGCAGTTCTTC. The genes are TRBV9 and TRBJ2-1; 11 bases agree with TRBD2. The CDR3 contains 19 residues. Germline loops: CDR1 SGDLS, CDR2 YYNGEE. With V trimmed by 4 bases and J by 8 bases, 20 bases remained unmatched.

V is TRBV14 and J is TRBJ1-4; possibly TRBD1 for D (5 bases). This CDR3 contains 13 residues. CDR1 is SGHDN, CDR2 FVKESK, per germline. The ends were cut back, 1 base at V and 8 bases at J, with 8 bases in the middle. The CDR3 is CASSQVDREKLFF. CDR3 nucleotide sequence: TGTGCCAGCAGCCAAGTCGACAGAGAAAAACTGTTTTTT.